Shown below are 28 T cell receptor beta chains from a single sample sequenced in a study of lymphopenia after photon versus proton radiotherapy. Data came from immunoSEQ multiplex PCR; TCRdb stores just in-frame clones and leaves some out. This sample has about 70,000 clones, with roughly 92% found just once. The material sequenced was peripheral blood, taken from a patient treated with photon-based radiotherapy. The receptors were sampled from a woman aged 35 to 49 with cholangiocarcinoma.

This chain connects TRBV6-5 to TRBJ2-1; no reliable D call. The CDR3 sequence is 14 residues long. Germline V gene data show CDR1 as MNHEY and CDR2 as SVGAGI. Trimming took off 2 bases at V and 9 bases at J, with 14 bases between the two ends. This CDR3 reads CASSYDRLAGEQFF. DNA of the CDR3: TGTGCCAGCAGTTACGACCGACTGGCCGGTGAGCAGTTCTTC.

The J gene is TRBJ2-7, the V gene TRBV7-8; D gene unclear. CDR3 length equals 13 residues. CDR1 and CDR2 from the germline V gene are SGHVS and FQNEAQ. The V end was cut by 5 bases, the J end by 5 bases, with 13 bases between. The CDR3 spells CASSHLGLNEQYF. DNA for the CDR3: TGTGCCAGCAGCCACCTGGGTTTAAACGAGCAGTACTTC.

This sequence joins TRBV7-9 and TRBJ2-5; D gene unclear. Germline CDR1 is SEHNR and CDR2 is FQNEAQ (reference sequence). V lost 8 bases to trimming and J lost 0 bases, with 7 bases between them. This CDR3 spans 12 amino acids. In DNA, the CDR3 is TGTGCCAGCCGTGGGTACCAAGAGACCCAGTACTTC. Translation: CASRGYQETQYF.

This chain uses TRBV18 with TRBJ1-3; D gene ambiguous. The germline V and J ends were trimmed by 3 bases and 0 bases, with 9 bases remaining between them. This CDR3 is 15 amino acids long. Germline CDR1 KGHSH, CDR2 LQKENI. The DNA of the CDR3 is TGTGCCAGCTCACCCATACAGCGCTCTGGAAACACCATATATTTT. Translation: CASSPIQRSGNTIYF.

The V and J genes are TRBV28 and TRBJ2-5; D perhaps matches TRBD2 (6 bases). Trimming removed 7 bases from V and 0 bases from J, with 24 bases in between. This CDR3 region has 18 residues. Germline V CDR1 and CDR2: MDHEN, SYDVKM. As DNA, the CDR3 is TGTGCCAGCATCTCCGCCTCCCCCGGGGAGGCTTACCAAGAGACCCAGTACTTC. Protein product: CASISASPGEAYQETQYF.

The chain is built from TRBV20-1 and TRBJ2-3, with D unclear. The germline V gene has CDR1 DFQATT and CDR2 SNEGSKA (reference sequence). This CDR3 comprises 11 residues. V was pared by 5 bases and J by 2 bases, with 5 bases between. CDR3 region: CSAGFTDTQYF. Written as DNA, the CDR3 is TGCAGTGCTGGATTCACAGATACGCAGTATTTT.

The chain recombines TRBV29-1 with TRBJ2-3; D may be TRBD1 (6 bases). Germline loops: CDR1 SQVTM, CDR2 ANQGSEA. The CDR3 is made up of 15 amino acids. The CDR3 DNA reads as TGCTCCTACAGAAGGGGGAGCCTTCCCACAGATACGCAGTATTTT. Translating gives CSYRRGSLPTDTQYF.

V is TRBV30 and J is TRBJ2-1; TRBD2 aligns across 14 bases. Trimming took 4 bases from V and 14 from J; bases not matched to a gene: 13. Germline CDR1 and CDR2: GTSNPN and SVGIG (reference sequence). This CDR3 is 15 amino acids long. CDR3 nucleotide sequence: TGTGCCTGGATTCTCCAGGGACTAGCGGGAGCTCGGGAGTTCTTC. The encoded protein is CAWILQGLAGAREFF.

CDR3 loop: CAWSRGPSGNTIYF. DNA of the CDR3: TGTGCCTGGAGTAGGGGCCCCTCTGGAAACACCATATATTTT. J is TRBJ1-3 and V is TRBV30, with D tentatively TRBD1 (5 bases). V was trimmed by 2 bases and J by 0 bases, leaving 8 bases between them. The germline V gene has CDR1 GTSNPN and CDR2 SVGIG (reference sequence). CDR3 length: 14 residues.

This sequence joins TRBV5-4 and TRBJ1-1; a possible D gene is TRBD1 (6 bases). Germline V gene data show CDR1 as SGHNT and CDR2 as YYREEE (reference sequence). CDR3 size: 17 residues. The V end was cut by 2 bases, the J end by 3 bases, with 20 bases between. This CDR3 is CASSFPFGGGRDTEAFF. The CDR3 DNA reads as TGTGCCAGCAGCTTTCCATTTGGGGGGGGCAGGGACACTGAAGCTTTCTTT.

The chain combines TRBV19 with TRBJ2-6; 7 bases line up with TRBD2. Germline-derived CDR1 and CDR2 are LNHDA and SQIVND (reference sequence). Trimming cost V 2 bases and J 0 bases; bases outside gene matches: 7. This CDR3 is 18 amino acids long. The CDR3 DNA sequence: TGTGCCAGTAGTATATACCGGCGGGGGACCTCTGGGGCCAACGTCCTGACTTTC. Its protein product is CASSIYRRGTSGANVLTF.

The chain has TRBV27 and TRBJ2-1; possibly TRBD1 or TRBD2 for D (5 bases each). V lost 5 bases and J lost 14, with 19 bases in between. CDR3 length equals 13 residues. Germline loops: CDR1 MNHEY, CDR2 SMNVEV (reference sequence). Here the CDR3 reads CASSLYRDPPKFF. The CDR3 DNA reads TGTGCCAGCAGTCTCTATCGGGACCCCCCGAAGTTCTTC.

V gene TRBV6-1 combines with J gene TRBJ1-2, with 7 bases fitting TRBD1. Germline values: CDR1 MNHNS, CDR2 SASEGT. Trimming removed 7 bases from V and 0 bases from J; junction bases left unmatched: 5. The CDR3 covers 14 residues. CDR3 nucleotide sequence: TGTGCCAGCACTCCGACAGGGACTAACTATGGCTACACCTTC. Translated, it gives CASTPTGTNYGYTF.

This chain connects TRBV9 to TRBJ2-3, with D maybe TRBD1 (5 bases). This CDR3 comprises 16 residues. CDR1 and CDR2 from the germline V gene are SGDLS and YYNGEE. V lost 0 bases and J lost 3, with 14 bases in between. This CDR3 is CASSVAQGMRTDTQYF. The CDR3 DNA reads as TGTGCCAGCAGCGTAGCGCAGGGTATGAGGACAGATACGCAGTATTTT.

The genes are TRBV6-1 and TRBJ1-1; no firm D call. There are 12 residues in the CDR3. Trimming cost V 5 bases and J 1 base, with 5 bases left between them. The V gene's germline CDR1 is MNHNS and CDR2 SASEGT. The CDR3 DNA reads TGTGCCAGCAGTAGGCGGAACACTGAAGCTTTCTTT. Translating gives CASSRRNTEAFF.

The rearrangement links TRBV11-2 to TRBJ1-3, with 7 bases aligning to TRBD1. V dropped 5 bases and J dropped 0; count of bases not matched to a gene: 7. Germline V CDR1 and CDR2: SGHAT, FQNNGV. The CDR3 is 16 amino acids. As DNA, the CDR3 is TGTGCCAGCAGCCCTAGACAGGGCAACTCTGGAAACACCATATATTTT. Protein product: CASSPRQGNSGNTIYF.

CDR3: CASSLGHEQFF. Written as DNA, the CDR3 is TGTGCCAGCAGCTTAGGGCATGAGCAGTTCTTC. The genes are TRBV7-8 and TRBJ2-1; the D is unclear. Per the germline V gene, CDR1 is SGHVS and CDR2 is FQNEAQ. The CDR3 loop spans 11 amino acids. Trimming cost V 1 base and J 8 bases, with 3 bases left between them.

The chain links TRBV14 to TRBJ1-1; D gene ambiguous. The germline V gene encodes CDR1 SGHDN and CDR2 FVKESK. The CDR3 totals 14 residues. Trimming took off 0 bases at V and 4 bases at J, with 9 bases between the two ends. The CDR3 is CASSQESVPTEAFF. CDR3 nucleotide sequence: TGTGCCAGCAGCCAAGAGTCCGTGCCCACTGAAGCTTTCTTT.

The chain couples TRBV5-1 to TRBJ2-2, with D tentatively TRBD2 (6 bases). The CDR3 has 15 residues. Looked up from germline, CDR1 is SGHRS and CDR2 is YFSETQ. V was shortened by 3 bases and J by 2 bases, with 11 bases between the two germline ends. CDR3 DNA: TGCGCCAGCAGCTGGGGCGGGGACAACACCGGGGAGCTGTTTTTT. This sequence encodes CASSWGGDNTGELFF.

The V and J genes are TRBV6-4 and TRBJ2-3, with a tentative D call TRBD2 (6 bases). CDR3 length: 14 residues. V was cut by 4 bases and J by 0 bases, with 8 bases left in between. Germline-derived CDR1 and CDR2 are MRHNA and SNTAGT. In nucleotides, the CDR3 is TGTGCCAGCAGTGCCGGAGGGAGCACAGATACGCAGTATTTT. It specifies CASSAGGSTDTQYF.

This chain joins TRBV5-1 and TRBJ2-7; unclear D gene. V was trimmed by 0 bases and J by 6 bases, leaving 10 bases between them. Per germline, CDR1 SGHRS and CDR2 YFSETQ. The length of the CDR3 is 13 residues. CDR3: CASSLVGRSEQYF. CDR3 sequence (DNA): TGCGCCAGCAGCTTGGTTGGCAGGAGCGAGCAGTACTTC.

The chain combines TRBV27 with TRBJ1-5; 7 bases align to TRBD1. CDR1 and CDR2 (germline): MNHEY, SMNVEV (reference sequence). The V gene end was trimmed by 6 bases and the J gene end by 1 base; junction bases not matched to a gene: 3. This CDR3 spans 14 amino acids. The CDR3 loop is CASRLTGSNQPQHF. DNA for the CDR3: TGTGCCAGCAGACTGACAGGGAGCAATCAGCCCCAGCATTTT.

As DNA, the CDR3 is TGTGCCAGCGCCGGCGGGAGGGCGTCTGAGCAGTTCTTC. Translated, it gives CASAGGRASEQFF. The chain is built from TRBV27 and TRBJ2-1; 9 positions match TRBD2. Germline loops: CDR1 MNHEY, CDR2 SMNVEV (reference sequence). Germline trimming cut 8 bases from V and 9 bases from J; bases unmatched to any gene: 8. The CDR3 length is 13 residues.

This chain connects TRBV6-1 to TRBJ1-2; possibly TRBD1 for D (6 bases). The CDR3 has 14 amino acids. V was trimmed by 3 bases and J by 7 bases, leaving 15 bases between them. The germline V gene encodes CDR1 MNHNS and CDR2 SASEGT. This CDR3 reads CASSEAGTTGGYTF. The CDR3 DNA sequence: TGTGCCAGCAGTGAGGCCGGGACAACTGGTGGCTACACCTTC.

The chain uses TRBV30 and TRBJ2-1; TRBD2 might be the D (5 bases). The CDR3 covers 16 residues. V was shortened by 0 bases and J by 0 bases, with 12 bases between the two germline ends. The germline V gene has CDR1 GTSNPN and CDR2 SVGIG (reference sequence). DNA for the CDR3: TGTGCCTGGAGTGTAGCCCCGGGGAGCTCCTACAATGAGCAGTTCTTC. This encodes CAWSVAPGSSYNEQFF.

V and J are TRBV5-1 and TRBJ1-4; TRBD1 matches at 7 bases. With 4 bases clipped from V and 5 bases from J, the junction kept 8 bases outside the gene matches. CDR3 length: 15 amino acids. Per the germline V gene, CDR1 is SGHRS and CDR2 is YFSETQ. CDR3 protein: CASSPRTGGNEKLFF. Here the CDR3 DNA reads TGCGCCAGCAGCCCCCGGACAGGAGGGAATGAAAAACTGTTTTTT.

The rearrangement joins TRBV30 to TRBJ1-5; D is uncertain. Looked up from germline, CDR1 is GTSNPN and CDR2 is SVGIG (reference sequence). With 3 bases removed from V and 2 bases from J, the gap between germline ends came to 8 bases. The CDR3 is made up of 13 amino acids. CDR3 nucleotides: TGTGCCTGGAGCCGGATGGGCAATCAGCCCCAGCATTTT. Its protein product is CAWSRMGNQPQHF.

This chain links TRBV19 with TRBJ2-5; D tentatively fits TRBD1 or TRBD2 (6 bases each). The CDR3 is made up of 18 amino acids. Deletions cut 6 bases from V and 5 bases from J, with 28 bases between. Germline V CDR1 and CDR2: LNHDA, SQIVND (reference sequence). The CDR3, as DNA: TGTGCCAGTAGCGATCCCTTAACCGGGGGCCCCGAAGGGGAGACCCAGTACTTC. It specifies CASSDPLTGGPEGETQYF.